This TCR beta chain was obtained from a study of blood T cell repertoires in COVID-19. Whole-study context: Acute and convalescent COVID-19 specimens originated in the United States, Italy and Spain.

V was pared by 1 base and J by 5 bases, with 3 bases of the junction left unmatched. Germline loops: CDR1 SGHDT, CDR2 YYEEEE. This CDR3 region has 14 residues. How the authors handled the data: From reference gene primer amplification, estimates of nucleated cell counts were derived. Assay: immunoSEQ multiplex PCR; the TCRdb copy retains only in-frame clones and omits some. The DNA gave D and trimming, while V, J and clone size come from that table. Altogether 70,000 to 90,000 clones are present, about 82% being singletons, with the ten largest covering about 18%. The genes are TRBV5-6 and TRBJ2-3, with 8 bases aligning to TRBD1. This receptor was obtained from a woman aged 55-75 years with acute or convalescent COVID-19. What was sequenced was peripheral blood. The CDR3 coding sequence is TGTGCCAGCAGCTTGTCAGGGGGCGTAGATACGCAGTATTTT. Protein product: CASSLSGGVDTQYF.